This T cell receptor beta chain was profiled in a study of control samples from healthy donors and cancer patients. V dropped 6 bases and J dropped 4; count of bases not matched to a gene: 11. Germline CDR1 reads MNHEY; CDR2 reads SMNVEV (reference sequence). This CDR3 contains 18 residues. Profiling relied on immunoSEQ multiplex PCR, and the TCRdb table lists in-frame clones only, not all of them. Of roughly 160,000 clones listed, 95% to 96% are singletons. The V and J genes are TRBV27 and TRBJ2-2, with 13 bases fitting TRBD2. Sequencing was performed on blood. This receptor was identified in a woman aged 25 to 45 in good health. CDR3 nucleotides: TGTGCCAGCAGGAAACTAGCGGGGGGGCTCGGGGTCACCGGGGAGCTGTTTTTT. Its protein is CASRKLAGGLGVTGELFF.